The 14 T cell receptor beta chains presented below share a single source sample, sequenced in a study of T cells in tuberculosis. Sequencing was performed with immunoSEQ multiplex PCR; in TCRdb, only in-frame clones are kept and a portion is missing. The sample holds around 49,000 clones, roughly 95% seen once. Noted time point: new active TB diagnosis, blood taken before or within 7 days of starting treatment. Source: PBMCs, taken at tuberculosis diagnosis. The source of these receptors is an adult with tuberculosis.

The rearrangement uses TRBV7-8 and TRBJ1-2; TRBD1 might be the D (6 bases). CDR1 is SGHVS, CDR2 FQNEAQ, per germline. The CDR3 has 13 residues. Trimming took off 3 bases at V and 8 bases at J, with 13 bases between the two ends. For the CDR3, the DNA is TGTGCCAGCAGCTTTGCCCACAGGGAAGGCTACACCTTC. Translating it yields CASSFAHREGYTF.

V usage is TRBV19 and J usage is TRBJ2-1, with 16 bases fitting TRBD2. V lost 3 bases and J lost 9; bases outside the gene matches: 2. The germline CDR1 and CDR2 sequences are LNHDA and SQIVND (reference sequence). The CDR3 covers 15 residues. The CDR3 loop reads CASSMGLAGGFEQFF. Here the CDR3 DNA reads TGTGCCAGTAGTATGGGACTAGCGGGAGGGTTTGAGCAGTTCTTC.

The chain uses TRBV7-2 and TRBJ2-3; D unclear. CDR1 is SGHTA, CDR2 FQGNSA, per germline. The CDR3 sequence is 13 residues long. Trimming removed 4 bases from V and 1 base from J, with 6 bases in between. CDR3 region: CASSSFGTDTQYF. The CDR3 DNA sequence: TGTGCCAGCAGCTCCTTCGGCACAGATACGCAGTATTTT. The whole variable domain, filled in from reference TRBV7-2 and TRBJ2-3, reads GAGVSQSPSNKVTEKGKDVELRCDPISGHTALYWYRQSLGQGLEFLIYFQGNSAPDKSGLPSDRFSAERTGGSVSTLTIQRTQQEDSAVYLCASSSFGTDTQYFGPGTRLTVL.

The rearrangement uses TRBV4-3 and TRBJ2-1, with D hard to call. V lost 1 base and J 6 bases, leaving 13 bases between the germline ends. The germline gives CDR1 LGHNA, CDR2 YSLEER. This CDR3 contains 15 residues. CDR3 residues: CASSQGVVSSNEQFF. CDR3 coding DNA: TGCGCCAGCAGCCAAGGAGTAGTAAGTTCCAATGAGCAGTTCTTC.

This chain links TRBV5-1 with TRBJ2-7; no clear D gene. V lost 0 bases to trimming and J lost 5 bases, with 12 bases between them. The CDR3 spans 14 residues. CDR1 is SGHRS and CDR2 is YFSETQ in the germline V gene. The CDR3 DNA follows: TGCGCCAGCAGCTTGGAAGCTATCCCTAACGAGCAGTACTTC. Protein sequence: CASSLEAIPNEQYF.

The chain carries TRBV7-2 and TRBJ2-5; D unclear. Germline V gives CDR1 SGHTA, CDR2 FQGNSA. With 3 bases removed from V and 4 bases from J, the gap between germline ends came to 9 bases. The CDR3 runs 13 residues. CDR3 sequence: CASSLSPLETQYF. The CDR3 nucleotides are TGTGCCAGCAGCTTGTCTCCGTTAGAGACCCAGTACTTC.

The chain is built from TRBV30 and TRBJ2-7; D might be TRBD2 (6 bases). This CDR3 comprises 12 residues. CDR1 is GTSNPN and CDR2 is SVGIG in the germline V gene (reference sequence). The V gene lost 5 bases and the J gene lost 3 bases, with 11 bases spanning the gap. The CDR3 loop is CAWGSGVYEQYF. The CDR3, as DNA: TGTGCCTGGGGGTCGGGGGTCTACGAGCAGTACTTC.

The J gene is TRBJ1-2, the V gene TRBV9, with a weak D call TRBD1 (6 bases). From germline, CDR1 is SGDLS and CDR2 YYNGEE. Trimming took 7 bases from V and 0 from J, leaving 7 bases between them. The CDR3 contains 12 residues. Written as DNA, the CDR3 is TGTGCCAGCTCAGGGGCTAACTATGGCTACACCTTC. Protein sequence: CASSGANYGYTF.

The J gene is TRBJ2-2, the V gene TRBV7-9, with no clear D. The V gene's germline CDR1 is SEHNR and CDR2 FQNEAQ (reference sequence). Deletions cut 6 bases from V and 5 bases from J, with 10 bases between. CDR3 length: 13 residues. CDR3 amino acids: CASRGSQTGELFF. The CDR3 coding sequence is TGTGCCAGCAGGGGCTCGCAGACCGGGGAGCTGTTTTTT.

The J gene is TRBJ2-7, the V gene TRBV18; 11 bases line up with TRBD2. CDR3 length equals 14 residues. Germline V gene data show CDR1 as KGHSH and CDR2 as LQKENI. V lost 6 bases, J lost 2 bases, and 3 bases stayed unmatched. CDR3 sequence: CASSNSGRAYEQYF. DNA of the CDR3: TGTGCCAGCTCCAATAGCGGGAGGGCCTACGAGCAGTACTTC.

V is TRBV2 and J is TRBJ2-7; 10 nucleotides agree with TRBD2. The CDR3 covers 14 residues. V shed 11 bases and J 2 bases; nucleotides not matched to a gene: 9. CDR1 SNHLY and CDR2 FYNNEI come from the germline V gene. The CDR3 here is CAGRRLAGAYEQYF. In DNA, the CDR3 is TGTGCCGGGAGACGACTAGCGGGTGCCTACGAGCAGTACTTC.

V gene TRBV29-1 combines with J gene TRBJ2-2; D is unresolved. V lost 4 bases to trimming and J lost 1 base, with 4 bases between them. CDR1 SQVTM and CDR2 ANQGSEA come from the germline V gene. This CDR3 contains 12 residues. The CDR3 spells CSVGQNTGELFF. The CDR3 DNA is TGCAGCGTTGGACAGAACACCGGGGAGCTGTTTTTT.

The chain's CDR3 is CASSENYRSANTGELFF. In nucleotides, the CDR3 is TGTGCCAGCAGCGAGAATTACAGGTCCGCGAACACCGGGGAGCTGTTTTTT. The chain has TRBV9 and TRBJ2-2, with a tentative D call TRBD1 (5 bases). This CDR3 has 17 amino acids. V was trimmed by 3 bases and J by 0 bases, leaving 15 bases between them. CDR1 is SGDLS, CDR2 YYNGEE, per germline.

The chain employs TRBV7-2 and TRBJ2-5; the D is unclear. V lost 2 bases and J 2 bases, leaving 9 bases between the germline ends. CDR1 and CDR2 from the germline V gene are SGHTA and FQGNSA. The CDR3 consists of 14 residues. The chain's CDR3 is CASSLRARQETQYF. The CDR3 coding sequence is TGTGCCAGCAGCTTACGAGCCCGACAAGAGACCCAGTACTTC. The variable domain in full, completed from reference TRBV7-2 and TRBJ2-5, reads GAGVSQSPSNKVTEKGKDVELRCDPISGHTALYWYRQSLGQGLEFLIYFQGNSAPDKSGLPSDRFSAERTGGSVSTLTIQRTQQEDSAVYLCASSLRARQETQYFGPGTRLLVL.